This T cell receptor beta chain stems from a study of T cells in Graves' hyperthyroidism and ophthalmopathy. Study results and caveats: Most thyroid clonotypes with frequency above 0.001 were detected in blood. Classification by a 13 V-J model distinguished ophthalmopathy from stable hyperthyroidism.

This clonotype was seen only a few times. Antigen unknown. RNA transcripts served as the template for amplifying TCR beta CDR3 regions. The HTBI primer set served for first-round RT-PCR of the TCR CDR3. Each CDR3 protein gets one entry after TCRdb re-called the multiplex PCR reads with MiXCR. The profile covers under 350,000 distinct CDR3 sequences, with 15% to 20% appearing a single time and less than 70% taken by the ten largest. Lactation, pregnancy, other autoimmune disease or uncontrolled infection led to exclusion of patients. On the basis of clinical symptoms, serum thyroxine and TRAb, thyroid ultrasound and orbital computed tomography, diagnoses were made. Germline loops: CDR1 MNHNS, CDR2 SASEGT. The CDR3 runs to 14 residues. V was clipped by 5 bases and J by 5 bases; unmatched bases: 7.

The TCR comes from a woman in her sixties with Graves' ophthalmopathy. The chain joins TRBV6-1 to TRBJ1-1, with 8 bases lining up with TRBD1. The specimen was blood. The CDR3 here is CASSSGTGDTEAFF. The CDR3 DNA is TGTGCCAGCAGTTCCGGGACAGGTGATACTGAAGCTTTCTTT.